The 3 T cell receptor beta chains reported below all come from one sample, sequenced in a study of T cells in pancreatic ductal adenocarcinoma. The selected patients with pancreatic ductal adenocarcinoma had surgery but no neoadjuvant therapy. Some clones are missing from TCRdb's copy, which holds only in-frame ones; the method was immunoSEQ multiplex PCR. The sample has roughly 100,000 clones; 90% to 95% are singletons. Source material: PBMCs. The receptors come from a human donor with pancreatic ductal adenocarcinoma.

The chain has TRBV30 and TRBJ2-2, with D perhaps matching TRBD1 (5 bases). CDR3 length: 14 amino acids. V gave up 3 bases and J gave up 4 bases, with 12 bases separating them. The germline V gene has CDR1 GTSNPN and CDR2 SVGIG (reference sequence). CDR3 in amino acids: CAWRQKGATGELFF. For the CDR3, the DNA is TGTGCCTGGAGGCAGAAAGGGGCCACCGGGGAGCTGTTTTTT. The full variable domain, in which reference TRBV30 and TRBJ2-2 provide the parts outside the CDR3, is SQTIHQWPATLVQPVGSPLSLECTVEGTSNPNLYWYRQAAGRGLQLLFYSVGIGQISSEVPQNLSASRPQDRQFILSSKKLLLSDSGFYLCAWRQKGATGELFFGEGSRLTVL.

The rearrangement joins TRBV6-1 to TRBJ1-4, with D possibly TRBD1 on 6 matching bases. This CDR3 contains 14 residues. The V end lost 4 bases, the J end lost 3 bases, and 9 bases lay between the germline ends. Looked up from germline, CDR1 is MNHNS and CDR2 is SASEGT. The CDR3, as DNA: TGTGCCAGCAGTGGCGGGGGCTCTAATGAAAAACTGTTTTTT. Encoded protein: CASSGGGSNEKLFF.

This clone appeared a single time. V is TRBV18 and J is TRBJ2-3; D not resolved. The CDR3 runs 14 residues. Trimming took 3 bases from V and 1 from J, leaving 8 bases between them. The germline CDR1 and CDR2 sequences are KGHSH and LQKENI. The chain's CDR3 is CASSPGVGTDTQYF. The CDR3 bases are TGTGCCAGCTCACCCGGTGTCGGCACAGATACGCAGTATTTT.